The 30 T cell receptor beta chains reported below all come from one sample, sequenced in a study of blood T cell repertoires in COVID-19. Data came from immunoSEQ multiplex PCR; TCRdb stores just in-frame clones and leaves some out. The table has 150,000 to 180,000 clones, approximately 83% seen once. The sequencing sample was made of peripheral blood. The receptors originated from a woman aged 60-75 years with COVID-19, enrolled during active disease.

This clone has just one count. The genes are TRBV5-1 and TRBJ1-1, with D perhaps TRBD1 (6 bases). The CDR3 is 13 residues long. Looked up from germline, CDR1 is SGHRS and CDR2 is YFSETQ. Trimming took off 1 base at V and 5 bases at J, with 9 bases between the two ends. The CDR3 reads CASSLNQGTEAFF. The CDR3 nucleotides are TGCGCCAGCAGCTTGAATCAGGGGACTGAAGCTTTCTTT.

The chain combines TRBV2 with TRBJ1-1; unclear D gene. This CDR3 region has 16 residues. V lost 7 bases to trimming and J lost 0 bases, with 18 bases between them. Germline V lookup: CDR1 SNHLY, CDR2 FYNNEI. The CDR3 bases are TGTGCCAGCACTCACGGGGTGGGCCACATGAACACTGAAGCTTTCTTT. It is translated as CASTHGVGHMNTEAFF.

CDR3 DNA sequence: TGTGCCAGCAGGCCCGACAAGAGAGGGAATTCACCCCTCCACTTT. Its translation is CASRPDKRGNSPLHF. The chain uses TRBV6-5 and TRBJ1-6; D ambiguous. The CDR3 has 15 amino acids. V was pared by 6 bases and J by 7 bases, with 16 bases between. Germline V gene lookup returns CDR1 MNHEY and CDR2 SVGAGI.

To note about this clone: Distinct nucleotide sequences in the sample also encode this CDR3. The chain uses TRBV18 and TRBJ1-5, with no clear D. V was pared by 3 bases and J by 2 bases, with 5 bases between. The CDR3 loop spans 13 amino acids. Germline lookup yields CDR1 KGHSH and CDR2 LQKENI. The chain's CDR3 is CASSPQGNQPQHF. Written as DNA, the CDR3 is TGTGCCAGCTCACCCCAGGGCAATCAGCCCCAGCATTTT.

This chain uses TRBV7-9 with TRBJ1-5, with 7 bases identical to TRBD1. The germline V gene has CDR1 SEHNR and CDR2 FQNEAQ (reference sequence). The V gene end was trimmed by 5 bases and the J gene end by 1 base; junction bases not matched to a gene: 2. This CDR3 is 14 amino acids long. In DNA, the CDR3 is TGTGCCAGCAGCGCGGACAGGAGCAATCAGCCCCAGCATTTT. Amino acid sequence: CASSADRSNQPQHF. The full variable domain, in which reference TRBV7-9 and TRBJ1-5 provide the parts outside the CDR3, is DTGVSQNPRHKITKRGQNVTFRCDPISEHNRLYWYRQTLGQGPEFLTYFQNEAQLEKSRLLSDRFSAERPKGSFSTLEIQRTEQGDSAMYLCASSADRSNQPQHFGDGTRLSIL.

J is TRBJ2-2 and V is TRBV7-9; the match to TRBD2 covers 8 bases. The CDR3 is 14 residues long. J was trimmed by 6 bases and V by 3 bases; bases with no gene match: 3. From germline, CDR1 is SEHNR and CDR2 FQNEAQ (reference sequence). In DNA, the CDR3 is TGTGCCAGCAGCTTGACTAGCGTGGCCGGGGAGCTGTTTTTT. Protein sequence: CASSLTSVAGELFF.

This chain links TRBV18 with TRBJ1-2; TRBD1 matches at 7 bases. The CDR3 is made up of 15 amino acids. Germline loops: CDR1 KGHSH, CDR2 LQKENI. V lost 5 bases to trimming and J lost 3 bases; unmatched junction nucleotides: 9. The chain's CDR3 is CASSVEQGVHYGYTF. The CDR3 region has the DNA TGTGCCAGCTCAGTAGAGCAGGGGGTCCACTATGGCTACACCTTC.

V is TRBV24-1 and J is TRBJ2-5; possible D gene TRBD1, 5 bases. Trimming pared 1 base from V and 4 bases from J, leaving 15 bases between. The CDR3 extends over 16 amino acids. CDR1 and CDR2 from the germline V gene are KGHDR and SFDVKD. CDR3 protein: CATSDLLQGRGETQYF. The CDR3 region has the DNA TGTGCCACCAGTGATTTACTTCAGGGTAGAGGAGAGACCCAGTACTTC.

The rearrangement joins TRBV19 to TRBJ1-1, with 7 bases matching TRBD1. The CDR3 length is 12 residues. Germline-derived CDR1 and CDR2 are LNHDA and SQIVND (reference sequence). The J segment lost 11 bases and the V segment lost 5 bases, leaving 8 bases of the junction unmatched. The CDR3 DNA sequence: TGTGCCAGTAGTCGACAGGGTGGGGAGGCTTTCTTT. Its protein is CASSRQGGEAFF.

The CDR3 nucleotides read TGTGCCAGCATCGGGGACAGCCATCAGCCCCAGCATTTT. Its protein is CASIGDSHQPQHF. V and J are TRBV6-5 and TRBJ1-5, with 7 bases lining up with TRBD1. Germline loops: CDR1 MNHEY, CDR2 SVGAGI. V was pared by 7 bases and J by 5 bases, with 5 bases of the junction left unmatched. The CDR3 totals 13 residues.

This clone has only a few counts. The chain joins TRBV5-6 to TRBJ2-7; weak D call: TRBD1 (6 bases). The CDR3 extends over 14 amino acids. V lost 3 bases and J 1 base, leaving 11 bases between the germline ends. CDR1 is SGHDT, CDR2 YYEEEE, per germline. CDR3 in amino acids: CASSSQGWSYEQYF. The CDR3 DNA sequence: TGTGCCAGCAGCTCACAGGGATGGTCCTACGAGCAGTACTTC.

A few counts support this clone. The chain employs TRBV7-2 and TRBJ1-5; possible D gene TRBD1, 5 bases. V lost 4 bases to trimming and J lost 4 bases, with 8 bases between them. From germline, CDR1 is SGHTA and CDR2 FQGNSA. CDR3 length: 13 residues. The CDR3 coding sequence is TGTGCCAGCAGCTCTCCAGGGAATCAGCCCCAGCATTTT. Translation gives CASSSPGNQPQHF. The full variable domain, completed using reference TRBV7-2 and TRBJ1-5, is GAGVSQSPSNKVTEKGKDVELRCDPISGHTALYWYRQSLGQGLEFLIYFQGNSAPDKSGLPSDRFSAERTGGSVSTLTIQRTQQEDSAVYLCASSSPGNQPQHFGDGTRLSIL.

The CDR3, as DNA: TGTGCCAGCAGCCGCCGGTCATGGGGCCGTTTGAGGAGCAATCAGCCCCAGCATTTT. This sequence encodes CASSRRSWGRLRSNQPQHF. The V and J genes are TRBV5-6 and TRBJ1-5, with D possibly being TRBD1 (5 bases). CDR3 length: 19 amino acids. Germline CDR1 reads SGHDT; CDR2 reads YYEEEE. The V gene lost 4 bases and the J gene lost 1 base, with 24 bases spanning the gap.

This clone was recorded only once. This rearrangement joins TRBV7-6 to TRBJ2-3, with TRBD1 matching over 10 bases. The CDR3 length is 16 residues. The germline V gene has CDR1 SGHVS and CDR2 FNYEAQ. J was trimmed by 1 base and V by 4 bases; bases with no gene match: 5. CDR3 loop: CASSSTGGRGTDTQYF. The CDR3 DNA reads as TGTGCCAGCAGCTCGACAGGGGGCCGAGGCACAGATACGCAGTATTTT. The entire variable domain, with the rest obtained from reference TRBV7-6 and TRBJ2-3, is as follows: GAGVSQSPRYKVTKRGQDVALRCDPISGHVSLYWYRQALGQGPEFLTYFNYEAQQDKSGLPNDRFSAERPEGSISTLTIQRTEQRDSAMYRCASSSTGGRGTDTQYFGPGTRLTVL.

The chain couples TRBV5-1 to TRBJ1-1; possible D gene TRBD1, 5 bases. This CDR3 comprises 15 residues. V was cut by 1 base and J by 2 bases, with 12 bases left in between. Germline V gene data show CDR1 as SGHRS and CDR2 as YFSETQ. CDR3 residues: CASSLMTADNTEAFF. The CDR3 DNA sequence: TGCGCCAGCAGCTTGATGACAGCTGATAACACTGAAGCTTTCTTT. The whole variable domain, remainder taken from reference TRBV5-1 and TRBJ1-1, is KAGVTQTPRYLIKTRGQQVTLSCSPISGHRSVSWYQQTPGQGLQFLFEYFSETQRNKGNFPGRFSGRQFSNSRSEMNVSTLELGDSALYLCASSLMTADNTEAFFGQGTRLTVV.

The chain joins TRBV5-5 to TRBJ2-1, with 8 positions matching TRBD2. Germline lookup yields CDR1 SGHKS and CDR2 YYEKEE (reference sequence). J was trimmed by 3 bases and V by 4 bases; bases with no gene match: 9. This CDR3 is built from 16 residues. The CDR3 DNA follows: TGTGCCAGCAGCGGCTCCGGGGGGGCGGTCTACAATGAGCAGTTCTTC. Protein sequence: CASSGSGGAVYNEQFF.

This clone has at least ten counts. Germline is not matched at one junction end, which may reflect a read error. CDR3 nucleotides: TGTGCTAGCAGCCTGGCCGGGTTGAACACCGGGGAGCTGTTTTTT. This codes for CASSLAGLNTGELFF. This chain joins TRBV7-7 and TRBJ2-2; no definite D call. The CDR3 is 15 amino acids. Germline CDR1 SSHAT, CDR2 FNYEAQ (reference sequence).

This sequence joins TRBV12-5 and TRBJ2-4; 9 bases fit TRBD1. V trimming: 3 bases; J trimming: 2 bases; junction bases outside the gene matches: 5. CDR1 is LGHNT and CDR2 is FRNRAP in the germline V gene. This CDR3 spans 16 amino acids. In nucleotides, the CDR3 is TGTGCTAGTGGTTTAGACAGGGGGTCGTCCAAAAACATTCAGTACTTC. It is translated as CASGLDRGSSKNIQYF.

V and J are TRBV18 and TRBJ2-5; TRBD2 aligns across 11 bases. The CDR3 covers 15 residues. V shed 2 bases, J shed 5 bases, and the junction held 4 bases outside the gene matches. Germline lookup yields CDR1 KGHSH and CDR2 LQKENI. DNA for the CDR3: TGTGCCAGCTCACCATACGGACTAGCGGGCGAGACCCAGTACTTC. It yields the protein CASSPYGLAGETQYF.

This sequence joins TRBV24-1 and TRBJ1-4, with 10 bases that match TRBD1. The CDR3 consists of 17 residues. V was pared by 4 bases and J by 7 bases, with 11 bases of the junction left unmatched. Germline assignment: CDR1 KGHDR and CDR2 SFDVKD. The CDR3 DNA reads TGTGCCACCAGTGACCCCTCGCCCGGGACAGGGGTTGAAAAACTGTTTTTT. Encoded protein: CATSDPSPGTGVEKLFF.

This clone was observed a handful of times. CDR3 sequence: CASSLGGRGMLYEQYF. The CDR3 DNA follows: TGCGCCAGCAGCTTGGGGGGAAGGGGCATGCTCTACGAGCAGTACTTC. The chain carries TRBV5-1 and TRBJ2-7, with a tentative D call TRBD1 (5 bases). V lost 0 bases to trimming and J lost 3 bases, with 16 bases between them. Germline-derived CDR1 and CDR2 are SGHRS and YFSETQ. There are 16 residues in the CDR3.

This rearrangement joins TRBV7-2 to TRBJ1-2; tentative D call: TRBD1 (6 bases). The length of the CDR3 is 13 residues. Germline CDR1 and CDR2: SGHTA and FQGNSA. V was trimmed by 5 bases and J by 4 bases, leaving 11 bases between them. DNA of the CDR3: TGTGCCAGCAGCCCAGACAGGACCTATGGCTACACCTTC. Its protein is CASSPDRTYGYTF.

The CDR3 coding sequence is TGTGCCAGCAGTTTGTTGGGGGCGGACACTGAAGCTTTCTTT. Translating gives CASSLLGADTEAFF. J is TRBJ1-1 and V is TRBV27; a weak D match, TRBD1 (6 bases). Germline CDR1 and CDR2: MNHEY and SMNVEV (reference sequence). Trimming stripped 3 bases from V and 3 bases from J, with 11 bases between. The CDR3 has 14 amino acids.

The chain recombines TRBV7-3 with TRBJ2-3; TRBD2 matches at 7 bases. Trimming at V came to 1 base and at J to 3 bases, leaving 4 bases not matched to a gene. CDR1 is SGHTA, CDR2 FQGTGA, per germline. The CDR3 is 15 residues long. The CDR3 region has the DNA TGTGCCAGCAGCTTAAGGGGGGGTAGAACAGATACGCAGTATTTT. It encodes CASSLRGGRTDTQYF.

The V call is TRBV30, the J call TRBJ2-6; 9 nucleotides agree with TRBD1. The CDR3 is made up of 21 amino acids. CDR1 and CDR2 from the germline V gene are GTSNPN and SVGIG (reference sequence). After removal of 2 bases from V and 0 bases from J, the junction contained 17 bases not matched to a gene. The CDR3 sequence is CAWSITRTGTGLFSGANVLTF. For the CDR3, the DNA is TGTGCCTGGAGTATCACCCGAACCGGGACAGGGTTGTTCTCTGGGGCCAACGTCCTGACTTTC.

This rearrangement joins TRBV4-2 to TRBJ1-6; 7 bases map to TRBD1. Trimming cost V 0 bases and J 7 bases; bases outside gene matches: 12. From germline, CDR1 is LGHNA and CDR2 YNFKEQ. The CDR3 extends over 18 amino acids. The CDR3 DNA reads TGTGCCAGCAGCCAAGAGACAGGGAGTCCACTCTCGAATTCACCCCTCCACTTT. Translation: CASSQETGSPLSNSPLHF.

This clone has only a few counts. The chain employs TRBV2 and TRBJ1-2; possible D gene TRBD1, 6 bases. V gave up 6 bases and J gave up 0 bases, with 11 bases separating them. This CDR3 spans 14 amino acids. Germline V gene sequence: CDR1 SNHLY, CDR2 FYNNEI. The CDR3 is CASRGDTANYGYTF. DNA for the CDR3: TGTGCCAGCAGGGGGGACACAGCTAACTATGGCTACACCTTC.

A single count supports this clone. V and J are TRBV5-4 and TRBJ1-1; TRBD1 is a possible D gene (5 bases). The CDR3 sequence is 15 residues long. V gave up 1 base and J gave up 3 bases, with 13 bases separating them. In germline, CDR1 is SGHNT, CDR2 YYREEE (reference sequence). CDR3 nucleotide sequence: TGTGCCAGCAGCTTGACTGGCAGGGCGTACACTGAAGCTTTCTTT. This sequence encodes CASSLTGRAYTEAFF.

V and J are TRBV7-2 and TRBJ2-5; the match to TRBD2 covers 14 bases. Trimming removed 5 bases from V and 8 bases from J; junction bases left unmatched: 7. The CDR3 covers 15 residues. Per germline, CDR1 SGHTA and CDR2 FQGNSA. The CDR3 bases are TGTGCCAGCAGCCCATTGACTAGCGGGGGGGCCACCCAGTACTTC. As protein: CASSPLTSGGATQYF.

The sample holds a few counts of this clone. Here the CDR3 reads CASSSDRTAYNEQFF. CDR3 coding DNA: TGTGCCAGCAGTTCCGATCGGACAGCATACAATGAGCAGTTCTTC. The rearrangement uses TRBV6-5 and TRBJ2-1; the D gene is possibly TRBD1 (6 bases). The V gene lost 4 bases and the J gene lost 4 bases, with 14 bases spanning the gap. From germline, CDR1 is MNHEY and CDR2 SVGAGI. This CDR3 is built from 15 residues.